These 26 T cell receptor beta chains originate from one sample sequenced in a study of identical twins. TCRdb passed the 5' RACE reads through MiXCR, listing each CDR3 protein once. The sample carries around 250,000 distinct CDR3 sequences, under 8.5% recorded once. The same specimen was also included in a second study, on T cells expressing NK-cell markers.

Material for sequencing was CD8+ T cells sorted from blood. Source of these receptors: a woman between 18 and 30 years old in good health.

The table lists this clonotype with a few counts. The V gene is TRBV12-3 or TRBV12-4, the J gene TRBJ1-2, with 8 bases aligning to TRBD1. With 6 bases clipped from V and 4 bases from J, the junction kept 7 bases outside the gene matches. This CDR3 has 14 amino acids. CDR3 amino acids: CASSSTGASYGYTF. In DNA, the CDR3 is TGTGCCAGCAGCTCGACAGGGGCCAGCTATGGCTACACCTTC.

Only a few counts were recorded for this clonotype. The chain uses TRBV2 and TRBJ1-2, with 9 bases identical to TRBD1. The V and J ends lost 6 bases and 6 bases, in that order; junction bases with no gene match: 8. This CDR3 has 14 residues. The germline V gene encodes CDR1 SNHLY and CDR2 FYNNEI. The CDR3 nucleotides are TGTGCCAGCAGCGACGCCGGGACAGGGAATGGCTACACCTTC. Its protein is CASSDAGTGNGYTF.

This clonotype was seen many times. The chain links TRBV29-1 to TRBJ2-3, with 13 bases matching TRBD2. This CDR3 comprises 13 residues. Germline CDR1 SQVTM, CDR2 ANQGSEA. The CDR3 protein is CTWTSGRTDTQYF. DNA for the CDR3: TGCACGTGGACTAGCGGGAGAACAGATACGCAGTATTTT.

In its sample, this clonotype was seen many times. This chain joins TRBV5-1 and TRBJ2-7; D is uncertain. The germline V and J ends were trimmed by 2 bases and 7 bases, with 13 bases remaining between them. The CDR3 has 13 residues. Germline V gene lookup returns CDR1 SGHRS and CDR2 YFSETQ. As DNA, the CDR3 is TGCGCCAGCAGCTTCAGGCGCGCTGGGGAGCAGTACTTC. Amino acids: CASSFRRAGEQYF.

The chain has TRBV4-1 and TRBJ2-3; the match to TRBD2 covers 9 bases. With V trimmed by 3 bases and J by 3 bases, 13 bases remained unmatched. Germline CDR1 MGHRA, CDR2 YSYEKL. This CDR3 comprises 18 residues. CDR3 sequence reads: CASSQSTQTSGATDTQYF. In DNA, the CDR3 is TGCGCCAGCAGCCAGAGTACCCAGACTAGCGGAGCGACAGATACGCAGTATTTT.

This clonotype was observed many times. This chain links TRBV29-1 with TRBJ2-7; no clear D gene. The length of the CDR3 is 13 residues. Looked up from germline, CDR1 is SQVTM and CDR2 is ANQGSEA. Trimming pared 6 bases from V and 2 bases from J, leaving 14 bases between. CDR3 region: CSVPGPGAYEQYF. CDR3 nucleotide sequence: TGCAGCGTCCCGGGCCCTGGGGCCTACGAGCAGTACTTC.

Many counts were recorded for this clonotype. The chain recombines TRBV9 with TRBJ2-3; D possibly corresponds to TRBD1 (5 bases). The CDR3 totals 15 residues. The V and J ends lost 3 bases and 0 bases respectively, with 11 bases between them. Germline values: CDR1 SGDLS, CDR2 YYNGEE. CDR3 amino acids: CASSDGHTSTDTQYF. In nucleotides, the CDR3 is TGTGCCAGCAGCGATGGACATACTAGCACAGATACGCAGTATTTT. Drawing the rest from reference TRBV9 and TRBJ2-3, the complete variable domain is DSGVTQTPKHLITATGQRVTLRCSPRSGDLSVYWYQQSLDQGLQFLIQYYNGEERAKGNILERFSAQQFPDLHSELNLSSLELGDSALYFCASSDGHTSTDTQYFGPGTRLTVL.

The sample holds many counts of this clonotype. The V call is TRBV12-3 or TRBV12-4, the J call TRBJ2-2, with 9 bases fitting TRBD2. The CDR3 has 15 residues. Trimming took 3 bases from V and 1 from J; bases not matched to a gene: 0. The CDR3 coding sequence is TGTGCCAGCAGTTTTAGCGGGGGGAACACCGGGGAGCTGTTTTTT. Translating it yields CASSFSGGNTGELFF.

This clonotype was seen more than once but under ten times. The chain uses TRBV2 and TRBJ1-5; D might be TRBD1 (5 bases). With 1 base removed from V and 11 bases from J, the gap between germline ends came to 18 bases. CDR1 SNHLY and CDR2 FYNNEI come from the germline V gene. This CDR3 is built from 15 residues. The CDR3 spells CASSEDSLALRAQHF. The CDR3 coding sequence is TGTGCCAGCAGTGAAGACAGTCTCGCCCTCAGGGCCCAGCATTTT.

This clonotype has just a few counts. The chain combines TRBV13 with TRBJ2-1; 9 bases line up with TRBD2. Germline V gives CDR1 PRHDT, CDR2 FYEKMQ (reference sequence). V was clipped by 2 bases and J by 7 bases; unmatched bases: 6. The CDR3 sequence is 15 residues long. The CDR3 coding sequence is TGTGCCAGCAGCTTACTAGCGGGACTCTCTAATGAGCAGTTCTTC. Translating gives CASSLLAGLSNEQFF.

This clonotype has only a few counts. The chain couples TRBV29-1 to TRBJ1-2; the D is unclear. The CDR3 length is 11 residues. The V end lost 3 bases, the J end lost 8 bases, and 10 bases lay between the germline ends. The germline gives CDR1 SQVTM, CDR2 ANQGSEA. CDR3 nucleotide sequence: TGCAGCGTTGAGGTCAGACACGGCTACACCTTC. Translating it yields CSVEVRHGYTF.

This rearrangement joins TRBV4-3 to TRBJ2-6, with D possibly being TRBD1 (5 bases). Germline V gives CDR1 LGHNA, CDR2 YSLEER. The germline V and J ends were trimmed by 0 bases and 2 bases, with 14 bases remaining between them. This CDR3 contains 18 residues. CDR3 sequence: CASSQESQGSTGANVLTF. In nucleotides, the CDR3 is TGCGCCAGCAGCCAAGAATCTCAGGGTTCTACTGGGGCCAACGTCCTGACTTTC.

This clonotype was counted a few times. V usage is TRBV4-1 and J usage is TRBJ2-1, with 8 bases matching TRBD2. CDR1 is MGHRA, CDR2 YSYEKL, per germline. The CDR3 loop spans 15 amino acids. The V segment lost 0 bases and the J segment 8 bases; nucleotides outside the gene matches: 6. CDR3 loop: CASSQEGLGFDEQFF. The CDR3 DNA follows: TGCGCCAGCAGCCAAGAGGGACTAGGGTTCGATGAGCAGTTCTTC.

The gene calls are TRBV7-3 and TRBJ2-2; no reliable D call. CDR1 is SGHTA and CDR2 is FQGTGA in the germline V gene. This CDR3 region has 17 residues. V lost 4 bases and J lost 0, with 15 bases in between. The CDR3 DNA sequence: TGTGCCAGCAGCTCCCCAAACAAGGGCTCGAACACCGGGGAGCTGTTTTTT. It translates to CASSSPNKGSNTGELFF.

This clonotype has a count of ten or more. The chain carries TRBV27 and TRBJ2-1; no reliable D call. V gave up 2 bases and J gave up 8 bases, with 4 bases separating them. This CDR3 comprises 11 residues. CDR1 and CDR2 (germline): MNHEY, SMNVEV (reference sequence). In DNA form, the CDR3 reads TGTGCCAGCAGTTTAGGGTATGAGCAGTTCTTC. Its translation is CASSLGYEQFF.

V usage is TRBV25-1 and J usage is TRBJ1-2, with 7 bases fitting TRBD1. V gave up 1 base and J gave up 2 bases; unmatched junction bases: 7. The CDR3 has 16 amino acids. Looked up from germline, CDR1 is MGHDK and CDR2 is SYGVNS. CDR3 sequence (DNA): TGTGCCAGCAGTGAATCGCTGGGACAGCAGAACTATGGCTACACCTTC. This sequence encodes CASSESLGQQNYGYTF.

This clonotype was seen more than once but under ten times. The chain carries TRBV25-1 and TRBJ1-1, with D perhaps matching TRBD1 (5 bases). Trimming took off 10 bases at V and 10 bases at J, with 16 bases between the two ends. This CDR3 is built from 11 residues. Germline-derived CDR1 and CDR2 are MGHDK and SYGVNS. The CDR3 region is CATLEGAGAFF. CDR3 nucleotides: TGTGCCACCCTCGAAGGGGCAGGAGCTTTCTTT. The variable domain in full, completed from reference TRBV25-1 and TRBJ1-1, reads EADIYQTPRYLVIGTGKKITLECSQTMGHDKMYWYQQDPGMELHLIHYSYGVNSTEKGDLSSESTVSRIRTEHFPLTLESARPSHTSQYLCATLEGAGAFFGQGTRLTVV.

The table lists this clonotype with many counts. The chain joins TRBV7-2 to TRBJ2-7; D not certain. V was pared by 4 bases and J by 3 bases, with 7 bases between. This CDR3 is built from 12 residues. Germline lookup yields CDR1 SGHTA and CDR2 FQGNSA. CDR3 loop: CASSSNSYEQYF. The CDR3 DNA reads TGTGCCAGCAGCTCCAACAGCTACGAGCAGTACTTC.

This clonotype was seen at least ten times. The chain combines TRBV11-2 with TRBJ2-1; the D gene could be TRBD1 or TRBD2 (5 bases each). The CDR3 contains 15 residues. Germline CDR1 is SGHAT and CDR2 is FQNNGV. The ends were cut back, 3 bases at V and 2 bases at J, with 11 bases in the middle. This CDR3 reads CASSLESGPYNEQFF. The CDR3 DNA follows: TGTGCCAGCAGCTTGGAATCGGGGCCCTACAATGAGCAGTTCTTC.

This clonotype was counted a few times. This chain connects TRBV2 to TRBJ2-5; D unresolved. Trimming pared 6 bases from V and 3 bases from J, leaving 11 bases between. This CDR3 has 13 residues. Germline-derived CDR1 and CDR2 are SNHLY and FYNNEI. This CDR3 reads CASRGRGEETQYF. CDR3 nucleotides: TGTGCCAGCAGAGGACGAGGAGAAGAGACCCAGTACTTC.

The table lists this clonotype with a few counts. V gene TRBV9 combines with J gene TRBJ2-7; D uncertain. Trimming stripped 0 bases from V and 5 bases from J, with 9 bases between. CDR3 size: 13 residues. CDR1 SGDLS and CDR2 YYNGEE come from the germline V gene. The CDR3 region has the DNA TGTGCCAGCAGCGTAGATTTCCATGACGAGCAGTACTTC. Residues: CASSVDFHDEQYF. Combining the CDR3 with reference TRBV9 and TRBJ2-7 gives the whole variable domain DSGVTQTPKHLITATGQRVTLRCSPRSGDLSVYWYQQSLDQGLQFLIQYYNGEERAKGNILERFSAQQFPDLHSELNLSSLELGDSALYFCASSVDFHDEQYFGPGTRLTVT.

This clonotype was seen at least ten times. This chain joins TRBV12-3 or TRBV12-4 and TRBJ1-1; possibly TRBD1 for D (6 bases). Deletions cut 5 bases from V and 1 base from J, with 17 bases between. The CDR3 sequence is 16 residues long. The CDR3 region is CASSITGFYGNTEAFF. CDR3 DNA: TGTGCCAGCAGTATTACAGGGTTTTATGGGAACACTGAAGCTTTCTTT.

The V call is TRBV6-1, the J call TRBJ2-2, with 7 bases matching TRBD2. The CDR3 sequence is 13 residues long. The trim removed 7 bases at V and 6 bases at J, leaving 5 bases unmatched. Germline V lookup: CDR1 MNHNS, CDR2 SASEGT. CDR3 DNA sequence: TGTGCCAGCACCGAGGGGAGGGCCGGGGAGCTGTTTTTT. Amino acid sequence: CASTEGRAGELFF.

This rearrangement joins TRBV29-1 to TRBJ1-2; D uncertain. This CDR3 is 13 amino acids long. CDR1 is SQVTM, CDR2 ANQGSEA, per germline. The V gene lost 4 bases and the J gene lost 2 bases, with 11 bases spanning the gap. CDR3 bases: TGCAGCGTTGGAGGTTGGCAGAACTATGGCTACACCTTC. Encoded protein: CSVGGWQNYGYTF.

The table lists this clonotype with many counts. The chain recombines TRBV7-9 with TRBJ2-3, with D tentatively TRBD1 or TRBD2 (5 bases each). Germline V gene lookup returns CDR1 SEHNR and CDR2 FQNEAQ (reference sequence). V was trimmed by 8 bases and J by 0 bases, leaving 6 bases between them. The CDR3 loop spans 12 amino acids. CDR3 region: CASGDSTDTQYF. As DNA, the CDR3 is TGTGCCAGCGGGGACAGCACAGATACGCAGTATTTT.

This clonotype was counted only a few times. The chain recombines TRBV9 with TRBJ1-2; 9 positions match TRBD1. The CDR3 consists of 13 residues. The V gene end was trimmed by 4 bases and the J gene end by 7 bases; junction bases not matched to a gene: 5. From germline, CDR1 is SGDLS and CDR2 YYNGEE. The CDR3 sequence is CASSTGTGRGYTF. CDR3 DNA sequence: TGTGCCAGCAGCACCGGGACAGGGCGTGGCTACACCTTC. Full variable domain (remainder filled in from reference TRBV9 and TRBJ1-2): DSGVTQTPKHLITATGQRVTLRCSPRSGDLSVYWYQQSLDQGLQFLIQYYNGEERAKGNILERFSAQQFPDLHSELNLSSLELGDSALYFCASSTGTGRGYTFGSGTRLTVV.